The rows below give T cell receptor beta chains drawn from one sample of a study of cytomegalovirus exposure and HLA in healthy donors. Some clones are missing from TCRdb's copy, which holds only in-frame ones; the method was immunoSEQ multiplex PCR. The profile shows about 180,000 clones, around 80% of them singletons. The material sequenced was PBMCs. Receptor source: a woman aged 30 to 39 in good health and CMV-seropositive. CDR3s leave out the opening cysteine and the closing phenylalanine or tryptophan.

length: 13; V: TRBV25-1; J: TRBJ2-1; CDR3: ASSSGARSYNEQF
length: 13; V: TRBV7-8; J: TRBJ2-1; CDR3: ASSYPDRGYNEQF
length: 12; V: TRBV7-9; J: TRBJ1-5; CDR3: ASSLAQGGQPQH
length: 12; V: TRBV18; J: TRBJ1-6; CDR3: ASSQTDQISPLH
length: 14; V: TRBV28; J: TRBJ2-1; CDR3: ASSPPGNVAGSRQF
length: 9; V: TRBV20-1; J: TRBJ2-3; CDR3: SASVIDTQY
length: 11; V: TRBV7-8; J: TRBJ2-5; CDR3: ASSPDRSETQY
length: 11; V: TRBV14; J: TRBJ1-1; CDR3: ASTEGLNTEAF
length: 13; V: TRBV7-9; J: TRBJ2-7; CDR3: ASRVGQGSSYEQY
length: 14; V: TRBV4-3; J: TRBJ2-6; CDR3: ASSQDVGSGANVLT
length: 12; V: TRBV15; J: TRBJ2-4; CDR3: ATSGDRQGGIQY
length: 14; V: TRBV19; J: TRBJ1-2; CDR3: ASRQIGTGVRYGYT
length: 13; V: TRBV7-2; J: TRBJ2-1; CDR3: ASSWPDGDYNEQF
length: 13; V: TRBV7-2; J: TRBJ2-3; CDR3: ASSLDRPEADTQY
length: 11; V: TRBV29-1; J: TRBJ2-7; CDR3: SVTGGTSYEQY
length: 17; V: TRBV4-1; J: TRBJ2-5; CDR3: ASSPLSASGGGFQETQY
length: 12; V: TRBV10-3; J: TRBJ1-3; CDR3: AISRGSSGNTIY